The subject of this entry is one TCR beta chain. The data originate from a study of blood T cell repertoires in COVID-19. Germline V gene data show CDR1 as SGHTA and CDR2 as FQGNSA. The CDR3 length is 14 residues. The ends were cut back, 2 bases at V and 3 bases at J, with 10 bases in the middle. The method was immunoSEQ multiplex PCR; TCRdb's version includes in-frame clones alone and lacks a portion of them. The table records about 150,000 clones, around 83% of them present only once. Clinical history reported by participants formed the basis on which cohorts were assigned. Sequenced: PBMCs or T cells enriched from blood (not recorded which). This sequence was found in a man aged 50 to 59 who had recovered from COVID-19. V and J are TRBV7-2 and TRBJ1-1, with a weak D call TRBD1 (5 bases). The CDR3 protein is CASSLWGADTEAFF. CDR3 coding DNA: TGTGCCAGCAGCTTATGGGGCGCGGACACTGAAGCTTTCTTT.